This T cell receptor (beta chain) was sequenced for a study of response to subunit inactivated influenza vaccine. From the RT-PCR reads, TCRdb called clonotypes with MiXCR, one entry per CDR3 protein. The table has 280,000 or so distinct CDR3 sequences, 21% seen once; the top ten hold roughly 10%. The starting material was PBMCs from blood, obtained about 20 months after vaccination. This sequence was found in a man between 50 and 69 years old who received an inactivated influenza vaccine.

CDR3 sequence: CASSLGDPSGYTF. The CDR3 nucleotides read TGTGCCAGCAGTTTAGGGGACCCGTCCGGCTACACCTTC. V gene TRBV12-3 or TRBV12-4 combines with J gene TRBJ1-2; possibly TRBD1 for D (5 bases). The CDR3 totals 13 residues. Trimming removed 1 base at V and 8 bases at J, with 11 bases between.